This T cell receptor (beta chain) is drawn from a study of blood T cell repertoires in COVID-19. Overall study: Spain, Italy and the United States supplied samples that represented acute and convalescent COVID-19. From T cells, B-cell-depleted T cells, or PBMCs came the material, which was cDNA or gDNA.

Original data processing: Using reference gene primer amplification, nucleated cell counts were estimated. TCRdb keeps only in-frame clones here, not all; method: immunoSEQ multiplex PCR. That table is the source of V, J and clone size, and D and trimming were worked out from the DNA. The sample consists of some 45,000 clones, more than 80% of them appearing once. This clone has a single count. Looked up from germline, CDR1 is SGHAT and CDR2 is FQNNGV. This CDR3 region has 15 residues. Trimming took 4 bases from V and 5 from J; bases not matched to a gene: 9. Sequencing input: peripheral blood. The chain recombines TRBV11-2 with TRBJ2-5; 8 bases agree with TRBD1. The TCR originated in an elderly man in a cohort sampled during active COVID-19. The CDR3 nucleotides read TGTGCCAGCAGCTCCAACCTCAGGGGGCGGGAGACCCAGTACTTC. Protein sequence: CASSSNLRGRETQYF.